What follows are 20 T cell receptor beta chains derived from one specimen sequenced in a study of shared clonotypes between healthy human individuals. Clones were read by immunoSEQ multiplex PCR, and TCRdb kept only the in-frame ones, dropping some. Counted here are 600,000 to 750,000 clones, 80% to 95% occurring once; the ten biggest clones make up about 34%. Sequenced: memory CD8+ T cells from PBMCs. Subset specified: CD45RO+ cells pooled with CCR7-negative TemRA cells. The source is a man younger than 30 in good health. Some clones in this sample may be carry-over from other donors' samples.

This chain links TRBV9 with TRBJ2-1, with 14 positions matching TRBD2. V trimming: 2 bases; J trimming: 8 bases; junction bases outside the gene matches: 3. The germline CDR1 and CDR2 sequences are SGDLS and YYNGEE. CDR3 length equals 15 residues. The CDR3 spells CASSVTSGRGDEQFF. DNA of the CDR3: TGTGCCAGCAGCGTGACTAGCGGGAGGGGAGATGAGCAGTTCTTC. Looking up the rest from reference TRBV9 and TRBJ2-1 gives the full variable domain: DSGVTQTPKHLITATGQRVTLRCSPRSGDLSVYWYQQSLDQGLQFLIQYYNGEERAKGNILERFSAQQFPDLHSELNLSSLELGDSALYFCASSVTSGRGDEQFFGPGTRLTVL.

V and J are TRBV9 and TRBJ1-3; no reliable D call. Germline V gives CDR1 SGDLS, CDR2 YYNGEE. Deletions cut 0 bases from V and 0 bases from J, with 10 bases between. The CDR3 consists of 16 residues. Written as DNA, the CDR3 is TGTGCCAGCAGCGTAGATGGAGACAACTCTGGAAACACCATATATTTT. The encoded protein is CASSVDGDNSGNTIYF.

J is TRBJ2-7 and V is TRBV28; D call uncertain. The CDR3 is 14 residues long. Germline V gene data show CDR1 as MDHEN and CDR2 as SYDVKM. V gave up 6 bases and J gave up 1 base, with 13 bases separating them. This chain's CDR3 is CASRRIRASYEQYF. CDR3 DNA sequence: TGTGCCAGCAGGCGCATTAGAGCGTCCTACGAGCAGTACTTC.

This sequence joins TRBV21-1 and TRBJ2-7; TRBD2 was called by the table and not checked on the DNA. TRBV21-1 is recorded as a pseudogene. CDR3 length: 15 residues. CDR3 DNA: TGTGCCCGGTTTAAAGGAACTAGCGGGCTTTACGAGCAGTACTTC. Its translation is CARFKGTSGLYEQYF.

The rearrangement links TRBV11-2 to TRBJ2-7; 7 nucleotides align to TRBD2. V was clipped by 7 bases and J by 4 bases; unmatched bases: 10. The germline V gene has CDR1 SGHAT and CDR2 FQNNGV. The CDR3 is 14 amino acids. For the CDR3, the DNA is TGTGCCAGCACCCCATGGGGGGGTAAATACGAGCAGTACTTC. Its translation: CASTPWGGKYEQYF.

In this sample, this clone turned up many times. The CDR3 sequence: CASNPGEAYNEQFF. For the CDR3, the DNA is TGTGCCAGCAATCCGGGAGAAGCGTACAATGAGCAGTTCTTC. This chain connects TRBV6-1 to TRBJ2-1, with D perhaps matching TRBD2 (6 bases). This CDR3 is 14 amino acids long. Germline values: CDR1 MNHNS, CDR2 SASEGT. Trimming removed 7 bases from V and 4 bases from J, with 14 bases in between.

In its sample, this clone was seen a few times. This CDR3 reads CASSSRHSEAFF. The CDR3, as DNA: TGTGCCAGCAGTTCGCGGCACAGTGAAGCTTTCTTT. V usage is TRBV27 and J usage is TRBJ1-1; D is uncertain. The CDR3 length is 12 residues. Germline CDR1 and CDR2: MNHEY and SMNVEV (reference sequence). V was pared by 4 bases and J by 7 bases, with 10 bases between.

The J gene is TRBJ2-7, the V gene TRBV14; 9 positions match TRBD1. V gave up 3 bases and J gave up 6 bases; unmatched junction bases: 6. Per the germline V gene, CDR1 is SGHDN and CDR2 is FVKESK. This CDR3 is 14 amino acids long. The CDR3, as DNA: TGTGCCAGCAGCCACCGGGACAGGGCATCCGAGCAGTACTTC. The encoded protein is CASSHRDRASEQYF. Looking up the rest from reference TRBV14 and TRBJ2-7 gives the full variable domain: EAGVTQFPSHSVIEKGQTVTLRCDPISGHDNLYWYRRVMGKEIKFLLHFVKESKQDESGMPNNRFLAERTGGTYSTLKVQPAELEDSGVYFCASSHRDRASEQYFGPGTRLTVT.

J is TRBJ1-5 and V is TRBV4-1, with TRBD1 as a possible D gene (6 bases). V was clipped by 1 base and J by 11 bases, with 12 bases between them. The V gene's germline CDR1 is MGHRA and CDR2 YSYEKL. The CDR3 is 13 residues long. CDR3 DNA sequence: TGCGCCAGCAGCCAAGGGGGGGGCGGGACCCAGCATTTT. It encodes CASSQGGGGTQHF.

The J gene is TRBJ2-7, the V gene TRBV7-9; no clear D. CDR3 size: 12 residues. Germline-derived CDR1 and CDR2 are SEHNR and FQNEAQ (reference sequence). V was clipped by 4 bases and J by 6 bases, with 10 bases between them. CDR3 loop: CASSSAGREQYF. In nucleotides, the CDR3 is TGTGCCAGCAGCTCCGCAGGTCGCGAGCAGTACTTC.

The V gene is TRBV4-3, the J gene TRBJ1-3; no firm D call. This CDR3 region has 17 residues. Trimming removed 1 base from V and 0 bases from J, with 13 bases in between. Germline CDR1 and CDR2: LGHNA and YSLEER. CDR3 DNA: TGCGCCAGCAGCCAAGGAAGGGCGCTGAACTCTGGAAACACCATATATTTT. Its protein product is CASSQGRALNSGNTIYF.

The chain combines TRBV4-3 with TRBJ2-2; 11 nucleotides line up with TRBD1. The CDR3 length is 17 residues. The junction had 4 bases not matched to a gene; V was cut back by 0 bases and J by 4 bases. Per the germline V gene, CDR1 is LGHNA and CDR2 is YSLEER. This chain's CDR3 is CASSQESGTGGTGELFF. The CDR3 DNA sequence: TGCGCCAGCAGCCAAGAATCAGGGACAGGGGGCACCGGGGAGCTGTTTTTT.

This clone came up a few times. An end of the junction does not agree with germline; a read error may underlie this. This rearrangement joins TRBV28 to TRBJ2-7; unclear D gene. CDR3 length equals 17 residues. Per the germline V gene, CDR1 is MDHEN and CDR2 is SYDVKM. The CDR3 bases are TGTGCCAGCAGTTTTCACAGAGGAGATTCTACGAAGTCTATGAATGACTTC. Encoded protein: CASSFHRGDSTKSMNDF.

This rearrangement joins TRBV6-5 to TRBJ1-4, with D unclear. Germline assignment: CDR1 MNHEY and CDR2 SVGAGI. V lost 4 bases, J lost 10 bases, and 13 bases lay in between. CDR3 length: 13 residues. CDR3 DNA sequence: TGTGCCAGCAGTTCCTTTTTCATAGGAAAACTGTTTTTT. Amino acid sequence: CASSSFFIGKLFF.

V and J are TRBV13 and TRBJ2-7; the match to TRBD2 covers 11 bases. Germline CDR1 and CDR2: PRHDT and FYEKMQ (reference sequence). Unmatched junction bases numbered 11, after V lost 2 bases and J lost 2 bases. There are 18 residues in the CDR3. The chain's CDR3 is CASSLSPVISGRAYEQYF. Written as DNA, the CDR3 is TGTGCCAGCAGCTTAAGCCCCGTTATTAGCGGGAGGGCCTACGAGCAGTACTTC.

This clone was seen only a few times. This chain uses TRBV30 with TRBJ1-2, with D perhaps TRBD1 (6 bases). The CDR3 runs to 12 residues. The V end lost 2 bases, the J end lost 8 bases, and 12 bases lay between the germline ends. Per germline, CDR1 GTSNPN and CDR2 SVGIG (reference sequence). Written as DNA, the CDR3 is TGTGCCTGGAGTCTGGGGGCAGAAGGCTACACCTTC. Amino acid sequence: CAWSLGAEGYTF.

The chain combines TRBV5-1 with TRBJ2-3; 8 bases fit TRBD1. With V trimmed by 4 bases and J by 0 bases, 4 bases remained unmatched. The CDR3 sequence is 15 residues long. Germline V CDR1 and CDR2: SGHRS, YFSETQ. CDR3 coding DNA: TGCGCCAGCAGCGCCGACAGGGGTAGCACAGATACGCAGTATTTT. Protein: CASSADRGSTDTQYF.

The V and J genes are TRBV19 and TRBJ2-7; weak D call: TRBD2 (5 bases). The CDR3 length is 14 residues. Trimming removed 5 bases from V and 0 bases from J, with 11 bases in between. CDR1 is LNHDA and CDR2 is SQIVND in the germline V gene (reference sequence). CDR3 nucleotide sequence: TGTGCCAGTAGTTCGCTAGCCTTCTCCTACGAGCAGTACTTC. Translated: CASSSLAFSYEQYF.

The J gene is TRBJ1-5, the V gene TRBV6-1; D not resolved. This CDR3 comprises 15 residues. CDR1 is MNHNS and CDR2 is SASEGT in the germline V gene. The V end lost 1 base, the J end lost 5 bases, and 12 bases lay between the germline ends. For the CDR3, the DNA is TGTGCCAGCAGTGAAGAATGGCAGATTTATCAGCCCCAGCATTTT. Translation gives CASSEEWQIYQPQHF.

This chain links TRBV2 with TRBJ1-4, with D possibly TRBD1 on 5 matching bases. The germline CDR1 and CDR2 sequences are SNHLY and FYNNEI. The CDR3 covers 17 residues. V lost 4 bases to trimming and J lost 8 bases, with 23 bases between them. CDR3 in amino acids: CASSVGEGWAGNEKLFF. The CDR3 nucleotides are TGTGCCAGCAGTGTAGGGGAAGGATGGGCAGGCAACGAAAAACTGTTTTTT.